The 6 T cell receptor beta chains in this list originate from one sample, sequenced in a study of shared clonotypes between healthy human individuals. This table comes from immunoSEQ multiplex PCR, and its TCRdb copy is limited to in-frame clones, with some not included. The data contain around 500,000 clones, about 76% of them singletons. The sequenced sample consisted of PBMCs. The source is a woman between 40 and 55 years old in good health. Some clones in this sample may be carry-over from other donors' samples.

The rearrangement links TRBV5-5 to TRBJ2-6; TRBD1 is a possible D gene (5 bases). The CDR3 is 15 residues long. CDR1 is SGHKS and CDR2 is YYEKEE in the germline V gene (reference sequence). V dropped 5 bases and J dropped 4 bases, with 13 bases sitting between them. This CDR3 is CASSPGFGGANVLTF. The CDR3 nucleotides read TGTGCCAGCAGTCCAGGGTTCGGAGGGGCCAACGTCCTGACTTTC.

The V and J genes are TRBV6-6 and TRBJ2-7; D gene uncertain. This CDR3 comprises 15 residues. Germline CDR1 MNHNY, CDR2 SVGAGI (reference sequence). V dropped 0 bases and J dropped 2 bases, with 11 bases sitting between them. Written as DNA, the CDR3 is TGTGCCAGCAGTTACTCGGCGAGTCCGACCTACGAGCAGTACTTC. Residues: CASSYSASPTYEQYF.

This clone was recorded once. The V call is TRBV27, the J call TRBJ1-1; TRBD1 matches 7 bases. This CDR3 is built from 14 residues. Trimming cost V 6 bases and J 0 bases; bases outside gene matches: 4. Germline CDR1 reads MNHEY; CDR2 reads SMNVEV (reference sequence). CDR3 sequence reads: CASSPRGMNTEAFF. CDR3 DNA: TGTGCCAGCAGCCCCAGGGGGATGAACACTGAAGCTTTCTTT.

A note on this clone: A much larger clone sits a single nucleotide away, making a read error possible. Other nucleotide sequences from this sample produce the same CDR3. The chain's CDR3 is CASSWERTFTDTQYF. CDR3 sequence (DNA): TGTGCCAGCAGCTGGGAGCGGACCTTCACAGATACGCAGTATTTT. V usage is TRBV7-2 and J usage is TRBJ2-3; D is perhaps TRBD2 (5 bases). The CDR3 has 15 amino acids. Trimming took 4 bases from V and 2 from J, leaving 13 bases between them. Germline values: CDR1 SGHTA, CDR2 FQGNSA. The entire variable domain, with the rest obtained from reference TRBV7-2 and TRBJ2-3, is as follows: GAGVSQSPSNKVTEKGKDVELRCDPISGHTALYWYRQSLGQGLEFLIYFQGNSAPDKSGLPSDRFSAERTGGSVSTLTIQRTQQEDSAVYLCASSWERTFTDTQYFGPGTRLTVL.

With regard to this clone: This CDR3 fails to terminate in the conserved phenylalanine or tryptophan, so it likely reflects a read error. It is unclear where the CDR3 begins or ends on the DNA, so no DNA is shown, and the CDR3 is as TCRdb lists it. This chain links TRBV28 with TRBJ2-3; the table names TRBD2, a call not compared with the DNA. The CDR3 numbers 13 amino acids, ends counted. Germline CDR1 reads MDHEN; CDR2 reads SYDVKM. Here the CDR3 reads CASSASGREKGTV.

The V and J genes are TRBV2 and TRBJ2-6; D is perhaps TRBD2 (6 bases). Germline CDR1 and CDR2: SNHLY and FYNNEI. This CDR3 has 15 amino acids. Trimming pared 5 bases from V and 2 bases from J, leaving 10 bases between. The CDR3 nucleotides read TGTGCCAGCAGTTTGTCGGGGGCTGGGGCCAACGTCCTGACTTTC. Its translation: CASSLSGAGANVLTF.